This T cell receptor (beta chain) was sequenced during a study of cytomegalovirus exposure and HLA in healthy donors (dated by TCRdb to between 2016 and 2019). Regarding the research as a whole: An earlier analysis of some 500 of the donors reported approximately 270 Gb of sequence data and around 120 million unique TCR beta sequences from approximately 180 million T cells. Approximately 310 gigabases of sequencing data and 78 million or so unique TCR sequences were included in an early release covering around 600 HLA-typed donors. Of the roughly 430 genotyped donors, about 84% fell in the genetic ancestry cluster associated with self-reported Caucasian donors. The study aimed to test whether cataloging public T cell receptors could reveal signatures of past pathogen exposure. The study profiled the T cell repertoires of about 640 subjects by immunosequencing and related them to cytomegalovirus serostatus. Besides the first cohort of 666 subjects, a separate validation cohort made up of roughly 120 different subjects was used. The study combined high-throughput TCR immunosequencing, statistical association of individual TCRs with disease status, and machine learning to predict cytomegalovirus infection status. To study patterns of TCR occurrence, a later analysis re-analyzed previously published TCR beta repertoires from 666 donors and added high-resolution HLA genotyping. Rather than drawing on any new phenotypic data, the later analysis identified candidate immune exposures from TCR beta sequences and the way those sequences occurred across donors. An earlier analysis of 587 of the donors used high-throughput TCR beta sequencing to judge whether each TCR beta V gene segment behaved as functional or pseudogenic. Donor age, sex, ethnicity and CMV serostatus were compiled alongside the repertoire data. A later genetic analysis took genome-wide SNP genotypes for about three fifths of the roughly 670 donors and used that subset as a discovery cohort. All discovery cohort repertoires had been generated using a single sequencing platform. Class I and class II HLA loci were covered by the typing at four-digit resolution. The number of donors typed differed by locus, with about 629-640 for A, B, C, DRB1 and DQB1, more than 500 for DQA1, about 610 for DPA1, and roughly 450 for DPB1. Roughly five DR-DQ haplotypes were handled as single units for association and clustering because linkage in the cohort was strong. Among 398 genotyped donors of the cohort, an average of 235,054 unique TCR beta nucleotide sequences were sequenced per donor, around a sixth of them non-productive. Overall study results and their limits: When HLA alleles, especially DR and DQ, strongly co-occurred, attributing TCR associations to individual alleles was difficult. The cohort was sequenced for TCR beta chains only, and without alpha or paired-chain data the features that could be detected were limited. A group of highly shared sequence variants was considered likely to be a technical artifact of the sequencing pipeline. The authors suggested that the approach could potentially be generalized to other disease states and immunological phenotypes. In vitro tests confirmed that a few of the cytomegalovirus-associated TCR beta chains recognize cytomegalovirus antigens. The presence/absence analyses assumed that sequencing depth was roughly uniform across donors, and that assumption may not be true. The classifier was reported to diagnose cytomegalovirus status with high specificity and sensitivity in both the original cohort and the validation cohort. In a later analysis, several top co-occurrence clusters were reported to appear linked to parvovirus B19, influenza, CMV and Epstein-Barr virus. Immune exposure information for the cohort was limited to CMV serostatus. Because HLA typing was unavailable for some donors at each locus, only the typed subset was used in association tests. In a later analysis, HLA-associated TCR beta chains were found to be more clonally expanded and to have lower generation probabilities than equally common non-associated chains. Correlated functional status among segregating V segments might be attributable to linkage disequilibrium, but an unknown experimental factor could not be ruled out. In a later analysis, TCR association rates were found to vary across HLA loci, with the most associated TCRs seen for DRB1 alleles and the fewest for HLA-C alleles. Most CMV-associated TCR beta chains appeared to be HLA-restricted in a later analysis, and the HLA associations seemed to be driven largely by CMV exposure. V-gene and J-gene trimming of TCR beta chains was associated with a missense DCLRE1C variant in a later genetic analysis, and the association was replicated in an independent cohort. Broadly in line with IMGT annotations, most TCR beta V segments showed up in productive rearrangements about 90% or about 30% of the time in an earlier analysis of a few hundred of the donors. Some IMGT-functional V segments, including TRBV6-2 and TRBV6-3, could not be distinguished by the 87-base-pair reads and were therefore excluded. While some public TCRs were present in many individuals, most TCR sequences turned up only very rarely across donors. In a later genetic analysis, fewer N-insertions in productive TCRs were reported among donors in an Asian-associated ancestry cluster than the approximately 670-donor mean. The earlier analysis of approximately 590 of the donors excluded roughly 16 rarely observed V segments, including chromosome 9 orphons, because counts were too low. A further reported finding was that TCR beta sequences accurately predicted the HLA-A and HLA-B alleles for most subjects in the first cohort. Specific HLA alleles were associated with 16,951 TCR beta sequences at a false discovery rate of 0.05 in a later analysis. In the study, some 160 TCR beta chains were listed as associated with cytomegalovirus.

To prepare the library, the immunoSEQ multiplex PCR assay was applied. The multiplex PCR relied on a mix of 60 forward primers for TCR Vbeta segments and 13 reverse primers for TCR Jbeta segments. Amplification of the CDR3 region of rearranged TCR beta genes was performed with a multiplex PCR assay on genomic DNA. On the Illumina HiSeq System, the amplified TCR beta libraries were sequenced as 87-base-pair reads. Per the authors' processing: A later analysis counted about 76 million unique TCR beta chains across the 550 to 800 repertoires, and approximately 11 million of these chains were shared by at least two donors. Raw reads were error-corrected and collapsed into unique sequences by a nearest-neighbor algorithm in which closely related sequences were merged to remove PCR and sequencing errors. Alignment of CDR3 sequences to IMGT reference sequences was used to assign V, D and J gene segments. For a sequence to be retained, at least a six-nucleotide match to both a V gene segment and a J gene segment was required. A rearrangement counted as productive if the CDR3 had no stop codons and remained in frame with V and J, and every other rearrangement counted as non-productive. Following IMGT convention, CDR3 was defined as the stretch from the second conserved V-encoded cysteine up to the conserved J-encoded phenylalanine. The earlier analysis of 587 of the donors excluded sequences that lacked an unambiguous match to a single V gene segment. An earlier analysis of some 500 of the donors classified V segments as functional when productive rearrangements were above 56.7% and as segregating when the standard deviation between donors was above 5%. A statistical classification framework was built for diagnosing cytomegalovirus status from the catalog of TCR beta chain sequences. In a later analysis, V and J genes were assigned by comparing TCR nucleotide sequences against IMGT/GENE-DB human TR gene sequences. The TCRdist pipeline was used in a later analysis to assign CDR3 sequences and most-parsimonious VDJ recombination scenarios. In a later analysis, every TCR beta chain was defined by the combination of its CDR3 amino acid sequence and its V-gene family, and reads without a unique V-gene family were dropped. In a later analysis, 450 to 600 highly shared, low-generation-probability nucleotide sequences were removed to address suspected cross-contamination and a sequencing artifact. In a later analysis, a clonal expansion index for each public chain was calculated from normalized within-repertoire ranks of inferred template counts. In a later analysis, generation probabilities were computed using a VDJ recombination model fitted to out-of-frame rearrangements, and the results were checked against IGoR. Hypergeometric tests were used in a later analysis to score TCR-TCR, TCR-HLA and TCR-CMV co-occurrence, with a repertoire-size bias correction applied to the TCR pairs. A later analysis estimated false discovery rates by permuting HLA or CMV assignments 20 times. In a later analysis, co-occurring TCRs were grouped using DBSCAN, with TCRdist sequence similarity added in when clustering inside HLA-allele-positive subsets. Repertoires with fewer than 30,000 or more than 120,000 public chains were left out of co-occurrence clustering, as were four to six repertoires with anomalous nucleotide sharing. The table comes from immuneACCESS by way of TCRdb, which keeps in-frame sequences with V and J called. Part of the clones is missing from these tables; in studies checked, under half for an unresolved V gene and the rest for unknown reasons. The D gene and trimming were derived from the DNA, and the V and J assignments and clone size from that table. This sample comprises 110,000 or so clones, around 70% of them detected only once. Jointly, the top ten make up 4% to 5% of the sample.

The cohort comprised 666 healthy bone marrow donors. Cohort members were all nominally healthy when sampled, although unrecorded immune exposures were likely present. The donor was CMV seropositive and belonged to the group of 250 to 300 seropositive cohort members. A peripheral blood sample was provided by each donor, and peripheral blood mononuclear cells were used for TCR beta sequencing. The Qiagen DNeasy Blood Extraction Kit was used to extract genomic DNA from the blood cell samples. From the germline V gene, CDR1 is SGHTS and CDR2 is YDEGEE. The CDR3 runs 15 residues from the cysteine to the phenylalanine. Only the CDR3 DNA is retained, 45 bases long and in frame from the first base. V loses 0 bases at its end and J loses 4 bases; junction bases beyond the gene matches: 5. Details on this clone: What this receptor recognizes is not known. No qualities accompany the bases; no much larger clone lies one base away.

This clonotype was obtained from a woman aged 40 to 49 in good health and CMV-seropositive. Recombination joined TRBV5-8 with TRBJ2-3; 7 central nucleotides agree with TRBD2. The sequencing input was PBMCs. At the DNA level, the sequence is TGTGCCAGCAGCTTGGGCGGGAGTAACGCAGATACGCAGTATTTT. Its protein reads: CASSLGGSNADTQYF.